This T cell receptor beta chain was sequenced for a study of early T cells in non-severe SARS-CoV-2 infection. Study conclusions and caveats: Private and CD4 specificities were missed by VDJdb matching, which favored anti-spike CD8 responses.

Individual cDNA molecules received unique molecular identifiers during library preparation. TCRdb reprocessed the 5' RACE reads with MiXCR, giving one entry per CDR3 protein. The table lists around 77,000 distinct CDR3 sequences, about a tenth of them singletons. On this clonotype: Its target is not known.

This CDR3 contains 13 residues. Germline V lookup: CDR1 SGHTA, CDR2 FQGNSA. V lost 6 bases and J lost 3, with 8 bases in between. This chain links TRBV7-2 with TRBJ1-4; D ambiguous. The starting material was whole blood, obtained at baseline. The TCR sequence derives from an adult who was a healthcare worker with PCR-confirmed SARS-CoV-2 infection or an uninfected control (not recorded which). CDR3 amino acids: CASRKQPNEKLFF. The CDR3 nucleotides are TGTGCCAGCAGGAAACAGCCTAATGAAAAACTGTTTTTT.